This section outlines one TCR beta chain sequence together with its context. Its specificity is not known. The data originate from a study of T cell repertoires in cytomegalovirus infection. Study context: Carrying CMV and the relevant HLA type showed in public TCR beta signatures.

Points from the study as a whole: Dominating the ex vivo response were HLA-C-restricted CMV-specific TCR beta clonotypes. The cumulative frequency of public TCR beta families distinguished individuals who carried CMV together with the relevant HLA.

One entry per CDR3 protein, called by TCRdb with MiXCR from the reads. This repertoire shows hundreds of thousands of distinct CDR3 sequences, roughly a third found once; its top ten account for about 20%. The sample consisted of cultured PBMCs, taken from culture after CMV antigen stimulation. This sequence was found in a human donor in good health (CMV status not recorded). Some clones in this sample may be carry-over from other donors' samples.

The CDR3, as DNA: TGTGCCAGCAGCTTGGCGGGGGGCCGTCTCTACACCTTC. It translates to CASSLAGGRLYTF. V and J are TRBV5-6 and TRBJ1-2, with D possibly TRBD1 on 6 matching bases. The V gene lost 0 bases and the J gene lost 10 bases, with 13 bases spanning the gap. The CDR3 is made up of 13 amino acids. Per germline, CDR1 SGHDT and CDR2 YYEEEE.